Presented here are 32 T cell receptor beta chains from one specimen sequenced in a study of blood T cell repertoires in COVID-19. The repertoire was sequenced with immunoSEQ multiplex PCR; TCRdb's copy has only in-frame clones and lacks some. The table has under 150,000 clones, over 75% seen once; the top ten hold roughly 4.3%. The sequenced sample consisted of PBMCs or T cells enriched from blood (not recorded which). The receptors stem from a man aged 50 or older in a cohort exposed to, infected with or recovered from COVID-19 (not recorded which).

In this sample, this clone turned up a few times. The J gene is TRBJ1-3, the V gene TRBV7-2; possibly TRBD1 for D (5 bases). The CDR3 has 15 amino acids. Between the trimmed V and J ends, which lost 3 bases and 0 bases, there was a span of 9 bases. Germline V gives CDR1 SGHTA, CDR2 FQGNSA. The CDR3 sequence: CASSFTQGSGNTIYF. CDR3 coding DNA: TGTGCCAGCAGCTTTACCCAGGGCTCTGGAAACACCATATATTTT.

This sequence joins TRBV6-5 and TRBJ2-3; D possibly uses TRBD1 or TRBD2 (7 bases each). Germline V gene data show CDR1 as MNHEY and CDR2 as SVGAGI. This CDR3 has 16 residues. The germline V and J ends were trimmed by 4 bases and 3 bases, with 17 bases remaining between them. The CDR3 is CASSSSGGARTDTQYF. The CDR3 DNA reads as TGTGCCAGCAGTTCCTCAGGGGGGGCGCGAACAGATACGCAGTATTTT.

The chain links TRBV30 to TRBJ1-2; D unresolved. Germline assignment: CDR1 GTSNPN and CDR2 SVGIG (reference sequence). The CDR3 runs 9 residues. Trimming took 3 bases from V and 8 from J, leaving 4 bases between them. The DNA of the CDR3 is TGTGCCTGGAGCAGGGGCTACACCTTC. It yields the protein CAWSRGYTF. Complete variable domain (other parts from reference TRBV30 and TRBJ1-2): SQTIHQWPATLVQPVGSPLSLECTVEGTSNPNLYWYRQAAGRGLQLLFYSVGIGQISSEVPQNLSASRPQDRQFILSSKKLLLSDSGFYLCAWSRGYTFGSGTRLTVV.

This clone was counted a few times. This chain connects TRBV11-2 to TRBJ1-1; 7 nucleotides align to TRBD1. The CDR3 loop spans 15 amino acids. Looked up from germline, CDR1 is SGHAT and CDR2 is FQNNGV. V dropped 5 bases and J dropped 1; count of bases not matched to a gene: 7. The CDR3, as DNA: TGTGCCAGCAGCCCGCAGGGACAGCCGAACACTGAAGCTTTCTTT. It specifies CASSPQGQPNTEAFF. Filled out from reference TRBV11-2 and TRBJ1-1, the complete variable domain reads EAGVAQSPRYKIIEKRQSVAFWCNPISGHATLYWYQQILGQGPKLLIQFQNNGVVDDSQLPKDRFSAERLKGVDSTLKIQPAKLEDSAVYLCASSPQGQPNTEAFFGQGTRLTVV.

V is TRBV10-3 and J is TRBJ2-1, with 11 bases identical to TRBD2. The germline V gene encodes CDR1 ENHRY and CDR2 SYGVKD. Trimming cost V 8 bases and J 5 bases; bases outside gene matches: 8. This CDR3 spans 15 amino acids. DNA of the CDR3: TGTGCCATCTTAAGGGGACTAGCGGTAGACAATGAGCAGTTCTTC. This encodes CAILRGLAVDNEQFF.

The chain links TRBV10-3 to TRBJ1-5; D is undetermined. With 10 bases removed from V and 4 bases from J, the gap between germline ends came to 14 bases. The CDR3 length is 13 residues. Germline V gene lookup returns CDR1 ENHRY and CDR2 SYGVKD. The CDR3 region is CASTSEGNQPQHF. CDR3 DNA: TGTGCCAGCACATCAGAGGGAAATCAGCCCCAGCATTTT.

The chain recombines TRBV5-6 with TRBJ1-1; the D is unclear. The CDR3 spans 13 residues. Germline lookup yields CDR1 SGHDT and CDR2 YYEEEE. V was cut by 2 bases and J by 4 bases, with 9 bases left in between. CDR3 amino acids: CASSFAIGTEAFF. CDR3 nucleotides: TGTGCCAGCAGCTTCGCTATCGGCACTGAAGCTTTCTTT.

The chain uses TRBV19 and TRBJ2-7; possible D gene TRBD2, 5 bases. The CDR3 sequence is 15 residues long. V was pared by 1 base and J by 2 bases, with 12 bases between. CDR1 LNHDA and CDR2 SQIVND come from the germline V gene (reference sequence). The CDR3 is CASSIGGFGAYEQYF. For the CDR3, the DNA is TGTGCCAGTAGTATAGGGGGTTTCGGGGCCTACGAGCAGTACTTC.

The chain couples TRBV7-2 to TRBJ2-7; 10 bases match TRBD2. The CDR3 loop spans 14 amino acids. The ends lost 5 bases at V and 7 bases at J; junction bases unmatched: 8. Germline lookup yields CDR1 SGHTA and CDR2 FQGNSA. In nucleotides, the CDR3 is TGTGCCAGCAGCACGGGACTAGCGCGGGAGGAGCAGTACTTC. Its translation is CASSTGLAREEQYF.

This chain links TRBV7-2 with TRBJ1-4; TRBD1 matches at 7 bases. Germline V CDR1 and CDR2: SGHTA, FQGNSA. This CDR3 comprises 15 residues. Unmatched junction bases numbered 8, after V lost 5 bases and J lost 5 bases. CDR3 sequence: CASSTRQGWNEKLFF. The DNA of the CDR3 is TGTGCCAGCAGCACTCGACAGGGCTGGAATGAAAAACTGTTTTTT.

The chain recombines TRBV24-1 with TRBJ2-3; tentative D call: TRBD2 (5 bases). The CDR3 loop spans 15 amino acids. Germline loops: CDR1 KGHDR, CDR2 SFDVKD. The ends were cut back, 9 bases at V and 0 bases at J, with 15 bases in the middle. DNA of the CDR3: TGTGCCACCGGACCACTAGACTACAGCACAGATACGCAGTATTTT. It codes for CATGPLDYSTDTQYF.

The rearrangement uses TRBV7-9 and TRBJ1-4; 10 bases align to TRBD1. This CDR3 is built from 16 residues. Germline CDR1 and CDR2: SEHNR and FQNEAQ (reference sequence). V lost 7 bases and J lost 5; bases outside the gene matches: 10. The CDR3 sequence: CASTPGTGVLNEKLFF. CDR3 sequence (DNA): TGTGCCAGCACCCCCGGGACAGGGGTCCTCAATGAAAAACTGTTTTTT.

The chain links TRBV7-2 to TRBJ2-7; 7 bases line up with TRBD1. The CDR3 runs 11 residues. The germline V gene has CDR1 SGHTA and CDR2 FQGNSA. The V and J ends lost 6 bases and 7 bases, in that order; junction bases with no gene match: 3. The CDR3 loop reads CASRQQGEQYF. CDR3 in DNA: TGTGCCAGCAGGCAACAGGGGGAGCAGTACTTC.

The chain carries TRBV7-2 and TRBJ1-5; 7 bases align to TRBD1. J gave up 3 bases and V 1 base, and 3 bases lay outside the gene matches. The CDR3 length is 15 residues. The germline V gene encodes CDR1 SGHTA and CDR2 FQGNSA. CDR3 bases: TGTGCCAGCAGCTTAGAGAAGGGGGCCAATCAGCCCCAGCATTTT. It translates to CASSLEKGANQPQHF. Full variable domain (remainder filled in from reference TRBV7-2 and TRBJ1-5): GAGVSQSPSNKVTEKGKDVELRCDPISGHTALYWYRQSLGQGLEFLIYFQGNSAPDKSGLPSDRFSAERTGGSVSTLTIQRTQQEDSAVYLCASSLEKGANQPQHFGDGTRLSIL.

This clone was recorded at least ten times. The chain employs TRBV4-3 and TRBJ1-2; a weak D match, TRBD1 (6 bases). The CDR3 length is 15 residues. V lost 2 bases and J lost 4, with 14 bases in between. Germline V gene sequence: CDR1 LGHNA, CDR2 YSLEER. This CDR3 is CASSQTGSDFYGYTF. The CDR3 DNA sequence: TGCGCCAGCAGCCAAACAGGGAGTGACTTCTATGGCTACACCTTC.

J is TRBJ2-1 and V is TRBV7-9; 8 nucleotides line up with TRBD2. This CDR3 comprises 13 residues. After removal of 5 bases from V and 8 bases from J, the junction contained 5 bases not matched to a gene. Germline CDR1 is SEHNR and CDR2 is FQNEAQ (reference sequence). Here the CDR3 DNA reads TGTGCCAGCAGCGGTCCGGGGGGGCATGAGCAGTTCTTC. This encodes CASSGPGGHEQFF.

This clone was seen more than once but under ten times. The chain joins TRBV7-8 to TRBJ2-4, with D possibly being TRBD2 (7 bases). Trimming took 4 bases from V and 6 from J, leaving 13 bases between them. From germline, CDR1 is SGHVS and CDR2 FQNEAQ. CDR3 length equals 14 residues. CDR3 loop: CASSWGGQGNIQYF. The CDR3, as DNA: TGTGCCAGCAGCTGGGGGGGGCAAGGAAACATTCAGTACTTC. Using reference TRBV7-8 and TRBJ2-4 for the parts outside the CDR3, the full variable domain is GAGVSQSPRYKVAKRGQDVALRCDPISGHVSLFWYQQALGQGPEFLTYFQNEAQLDKSGLPSDRFFAERPEGSVSTLKIQRTQQEDSAVYLCASSWGGQGNIQYFGAGTRLSVL.

The rearrangement joins TRBV5-1 to TRBJ2-3, with TRBD2 matching over 7 bases. Germline CDR1 SGHRS, CDR2 YFSETQ. V lost 2 bases, J lost 6 bases, and 9 bases stayed unmatched. The length of the CDR3 is 15 residues. The CDR3 loop is CASSFAGGSWDTQYF. The CDR3 bases are TGCGCCAGCAGCTTTGCGGGCGGGAGCTGGGATACGCAGTATTTT.

V is TRBV4-1 and J is TRBJ2-5; the match to TRBD1 covers 9 bases. Germline V gene data show CDR1 as MGHRA and CDR2 as YSYEKL. V lost 1 base to trimming and J lost 0 bases; unmatched junction nucleotides: 3. The CDR3 is made up of 16 amino acids. CDR3 residues: CASSQVGTGYQETQYF. The CDR3 nucleotides are TGCGCCAGCAGCCAAGTTGGGACAGGGTACCAAGAGACCCAGTACTTC.

The chain recombines TRBV6-6 with TRBJ2-7; D is possibly TRBD1 (5 bases). CDR3 length: 12 residues. V lost 2 bases, J lost 6 bases, and 8 bases lay in between. CDR1 and CDR2 from the germline V gene are MNHNY and SVGAGI (reference sequence). The CDR3 is CASSYRGSEQYF. The CDR3 DNA sequence: TGTGCCAGCAGTTACAGGGGTAGCGAGCAGTACTTC.

The sample holds a few counts of this clone. This chain links TRBV5-1 with TRBJ1-1; D uncertain. The V gene lost 0 bases and the J gene lost 2 bases, with 5 bases spanning the gap. The length of the CDR3 is 13 residues. CDR1 and CDR2 from the germline V gene are SGHRS and YFSETQ. This chain's CDR3 is CASSLGRNTEAFF. In DNA form, the CDR3 reads TGCGCCAGCAGCTTGGGCAGAAACACTGAAGCTTTCTTT.

This rearrangement joins TRBV6-5 to TRBJ2-3, with D perhaps matching TRBD2 (5 bases). Trimming took 0 bases from V and 1 from J, leaving 5 bases between them. From germline, CDR1 is MNHEY and CDR2 SVGAGI. The CDR3 covers 14 residues. CDR3 in amino acids: CASSYSGGTDTQYF. CDR3 DNA: TGTGCCAGCAGTTACTCGGGAGGCACAGATACGCAGTATTTT.

This clone appeared a few times. V gene TRBV11-2 combines with J gene TRBJ1-1; D perhaps matches TRBD1 (6 bases). The CDR3 is 13 residues long. Germline V CDR1 and CDR2: SGHAT, FQNNGV. V shed 5 bases and J shed 1 base, with 8 bases lying between them. This chain's CDR3 is CASSNRANTEAFF. The CDR3 DNA sequence: TGTGCCAGCAGCAACAGGGCGAACACTGAAGCTTTCTTT.

The table lists this clone with many counts. At the DNA level, this CDR3 is encoded by other sequences in the same sample as well. This chain links TRBV4-3 with TRBJ2-7; perhaps TRBD1 as D (5 bases). CDR1 is LGHNA, CDR2 YSLEER, per germline. V was clipped by 0 bases and J by 2 bases, with 11 bases between them. The length of the CDR3 is 15 residues. In DNA form, the CDR3 reads TGCGCCAGCAGCCAAGATAGGGGCTCAGCCTACGAGCAGTACTTC. As protein: CASSQDRGSAYEQYF.

The V and J genes are TRBV18 and TRBJ1-4; 7 nucleotides align to TRBD1. Germline V gene data show CDR1 as KGHSH and CDR2 as LQKENI. The CDR3 totals 16 residues. V was pared by 0 bases and J by 4 bases, with 5 bases of the junction left unmatched. Here the CDR3 reads CASSPPLAGGNEKLFF. CDR3 DNA: TGTGCCAGCTCACCACCGCTGGCAGGGGGTAATGAAAAACTGTTTTTT.

The chain has TRBV10-3 and TRBJ1-2; D unresolved. Germline V gene data show CDR1 as ENHRY and CDR2 as SYGVKD. The V end lost 1 base, the J end lost 3 bases, and 6 bases lay between the germline ends. This CDR3 is built from 13 residues. The CDR3 region has the DNA TGTGCCATCAGTGAGTACCAGGACTATGGCTACACCTTC. This gives the protein CAISEYQDYGYTF.

This clone was seen a few times. V gene TRBV6-5 combines with J gene TRBJ2-3; D may be TRBD2 (6 bases). Germline V CDR1 and CDR2: MNHEY, SVGAGI. V shed 7 bases and J shed 4 bases, with 18 bases lying between them. The CDR3 extends over 15 amino acids. The CDR3 loop reads CASTLTRRRPDTQYF. The DNA for the CDR3 is TGTGCCAGCACCCTGACTAGGAGGAGGCCAGATACGCAGTATTTT.

The DNA of the CDR3 is TGTGCCAGCAGCTGGACCCGCCTCCGGGACAGAGATGAAAAACTGTTTTTT. Translating gives CASSWTRLRDRDEKLFF. The chain recombines TRBV7-9 with TRBJ1-4; 7 nucleotides line up with TRBD1. CDR1 SEHNR and CDR2 FQNEAQ come from the germline V gene (reference sequence). This CDR3 has 17 residues. V trimming: 4 bases; J trimming: 6 bases; junction bases outside the gene matches: 14.

The chain combines TRBV28 with TRBJ2-7; D might be TRBD2 (6 bases). This CDR3 is built from 15 residues. The germline gives CDR1 MDHEN, CDR2 SYDVKM. Trimming took 4 bases from V and 4 from J, leaving 17 bases between them. The DNA of the CDR3 is TGTGCCAGCAGTTCCCCTATGGAGGGAGCTTACGAGCAGTACTTC. Protein product: CASSSPMEGAYEQYF.

The rearrangement uses TRBV10-1 and TRBJ1-2; the D is unclear. Germline CDR1 is WNHNN and CDR2 is SYGVQD (reference sequence). CDR3 length equals 13 residues. V shed 0 bases and J shed 8 bases, with 10 bases lying between them. CDR3 coding DNA: TGCGCCAGCAGTGAGTCGCTGACTGCGGGCTACACCTTC. Translating it yields CASSESLTAGYTF.

CDR3 residues: CASSTVQGVDEQFF. The CDR3, as DNA: TGTGCCAGCAGCACAGTACAGGGGGTGGATGAGCAGTTCTTC. V gene TRBV11-2 combines with J gene TRBJ2-1, with TRBD1 matching 8 bases. The ends lost 5 bases at V and 8 bases at J; junction bases unmatched: 8. Germline V lookup: CDR1 SGHAT, CDR2 FQNNGV. CDR3 length: 14 residues.

The chain carries TRBV19 and TRBJ2-6; D remains unclear. The CDR3 consists of 13 residues. Trimming shortened V by 3 bases and J by 3 bases, and 3 bases separated the two germline ends. Germline V gene data show CDR1 as LNHDA and CDR2 as SQIVND (reference sequence). The CDR3 DNA reads TGTGCCAGTAGTATCGTTGGGGCCAACGTCCTGACTTTC. Amino acid sequence: CASSIVGANVLTF.